This TCR beta chain was captured in a study of T cells after yellow fever vaccination. Study details: Some fractions had low cell numbers, and these were prepared with SMART-Seq v4 Ultra Low Input.

A remark on this clonotype: The target antigen is unknown.

Production of TCR cDNA was by 5'RACE template switching, which also added a universal primer site and UMIs. MiXCR, run by TCRdb on the 5' RACE reads, gives a single entry per CDR3 protein. The table includes 500,000 to 650,000 distinct CDR3 sequences, roughly 17% detected once. Whole-study results and caveats: Weaker, the secondary response peaked sooner, at day 5 versus 15. After the booster, roughly 96% of CD4 and 88% of CD8 primary-response clones were re-detected.

The germline V gene encodes CDR1 MNHEY and CDR2 SVGAGI. There are 15 residues in the CDR3. V lost 0 bases and J 6 bases, leaving 14 bases between the germline ends. Source: PBMCs, taken more than 4 days after the first yellow fever vaccination. V usage is TRBV6-5 and J usage is TRBJ2-5, with D perhaps matching TRBD1 or TRBD2 (5 bases each). This TCR derives from a man aged 18 to 30 who received the YFV17D yellow fever vaccine. This chain's CDR3 is CASSYSMGVGKTQYF. Here the CDR3 DNA reads TGTGCCAGCAGTTACTCGATGGGGGTGGGGAAGACCCAGTACTTC.